The next 25 T cell receptor beta chains were all read from a single sample in a study of T cell responses to AZD1222 COVID-19 vaccine. Only in-frame clones appear in the TCRdb table, and some are missing; sequencing was by immunoSEQ multiplex PCR. The data hold about 56,000 clones, with 80% to 90% observed a single time. The sequencing used peripheral blood, collected on day 0 of AZD1222 vaccination. All receptors come from an adult in good health.

The chain carries TRBV7-2 and TRBJ1-6; D ambiguous. This CDR3 has 13 residues. V was clipped by 1 base and J by 8 bases, with 6 bases between them. In germline, CDR1 is SGHTA, CDR2 FQGNSA. CDR3 loop: CASSLGMHSPLHF. The CDR3 region has the DNA TGTGCCAGCAGCTTAGGGATGCATTCACCCCTCCACTTT.

This clone appeared once. The chain recombines TRBV19 with TRBJ1-5; 9 positions match TRBD1. Germline assignment: CDR1 LNHDA and CDR2 SQIVND (reference sequence). The CDR3 loop spans 16 amino acids. J was trimmed by 6 bases and V by 4 bases; bases with no gene match: 10. The CDR3 DNA reads TGTGCCAGTAGTACAGGACAGGGGACAGCAATTCAGCCCCAGCATTTT. Protein sequence: CASSTGQGTAIQPQHF.

A single count supports this clone. One end of the junction fails to match germline, which may point to a read error. This rearrangement joins TRBV9 to TRBJ1-2; 8 nucleotides align to TRBD1. This CDR3 is built from 14 residues. Germline loops: CDR1 SGDLS, CDR2 YYNGEE. The CDR3 bases are TGTGCTAGCAGCGCCTGGACAGGGAACTATGGCTACACCTTC. Translating it yields CASSAWTGNYGYTF.

The chain combines TRBV2 with TRBJ1-5; D gene unclear. This CDR3 is 14 amino acids long. Germline CDR1 is SNHLY and CDR2 is FYNNEI. The ends were cut back, 3 bases at V and 1 base at J, with 7 bases in the middle. CDR3: CASSDLTSNQPQHF. The CDR3 nucleotides are TGTGCCAGCAGTGATTTGACAAGCAATCAGCCCCAGCATTTT.

This clone was picked up one time. The V call is TRBV6-1, the J call TRBJ2-3; a weak D match, TRBD2 (5 bases). The V end was cut by 1 base, the J end by 1 base, with 9 bases between. This CDR3 region has 15 residues. Looked up from germline, CDR1 is MNHNS and CDR2 is SASEGT. The CDR3 sequence is CASSEEDGGTDTQYF. The CDR3 bases are TGTGCCAGCAGTGAAGAGGACGGGGGCACAGATACGCAGTATTTT.

V and J are TRBV24-1 and TRBJ2-3, with a tentative D call TRBD2 (5 bases). Per germline, CDR1 KGHDR and CDR2 SFDVKD. The V end lost 7 bases, the J end lost 8 bases, and 9 bases lay between the germline ends. The CDR3 sequence is 11 residues long. The CDR3, as DNA: TGTGCCACCAGGGAAGGGAGTACGCAGTATTTT. Its protein is CATREGSTQYF.

The rearrangement links TRBV12-3 or TRBV12-4 to TRBJ1-1; D possibly corresponds to TRBD1 (5 bases). Trimming cost V 6 bases and J 10 bases, with 18 bases left between them. CDR3 length: 13 residues. The CDR3 region is CASSWTRGQGAFF. Written as DNA, the CDR3 is TGTGCCAGCAGCTGGACGAGGGGTCAGGGAGCTTTCTTT.

CDR3 residues: CASSSDGALPPSTDTQYF. The CDR3, as DNA: TGTGCCAGCTCATCGGACGGGGCCCTCCCCCCTAGCACAGATACGCAGTATTTT. The chain recombines TRBV18 with TRBJ2-3, with D perhaps being TRBD1 or TRBD2 (5 bases each). The germline CDR1 and CDR2 sequences are KGHSH and LQKENI. The CDR3 is 18 residues long. V lost 5 bases to trimming and J lost 0 bases, with 21 bases between them.

This clone counts as medium-sized. Other DNA sequences from this sample encode an identical CDR3 as well. The chain joins TRBV19 to TRBJ1-5; TRBD1 might be the D (6 bases). Trimming stripped 3 bases from V and 2 bases from J, with 8 bases between. Germline CDR1 is LNHDA and CDR2 is SQIVND (reference sequence). This CDR3 contains 14 residues. CDR3 in DNA: TGTGCCAGTAGTATCAGGGGTGGCAATCAGCCCCAGCATTTT. It encodes CASSIRGGNQPQHF.

The DNA of the CDR3 is TGTGCTAGTGCACCTCTCGGGGGGGGCAGGCACAATGAGCAGTTCTTC. Encoded protein: CASAPLGGGRHNEQFF. V and J are TRBV12-5 and TRBJ2-1; 8 bases match TRBD2. The germline CDR1 and CDR2 sequences are LGHNT and FRNRAP. Trimming at V came to 7 bases and at J to 5 bases, leaving 13 bases not matched to a gene. The CDR3 is 16 amino acids. Full variable domain (rest looked up from reference TRBV12-5 and TRBJ2-1): DARVTQTPRHKVTEMGQEVTMRCQPILGHNTVFWYRQTMMQGLELLAYFRNRAPLDDSGMPKDRFSAEMPDATLATLKIQPSEPRDSAVYFCASAPLGGGRHNEQFFGPGTRLTVL.

The V gene is TRBV5-4, the J gene TRBJ2-2; no definite D call. With 3 bases removed from V and 4 bases from J, the gap between germline ends came to 10 bases. There are 14 residues in the CDR3. Per germline, CDR1 SGHNT and CDR2 YYREEE (reference sequence). The CDR3 is CASSSGAGTGELFF. CDR3 DNA sequence: TGTGCCAGCAGCTCCGGCGCAGGCACCGGGGAGCTGTTTTTT.

V is TRBV6-1 and J is TRBJ1-5, with D possibly matching TRBD1 (5 bases). Germline CDR1 reads MNHNS; CDR2 reads SASEGT. V was trimmed by 2 bases and J by 0 bases, leaving 14 bases between them. CDR3 length equals 17 residues. The CDR3 sequence is CASSELGGLYSNQPQHF. The CDR3 bases are TGTGCCAGCAGTGAATTGGGGGGTCTATATAGCAATCAGCCCCAGCATTTT.

This chain connects TRBV3-1 (or the pseudogene TRBV3-2) to TRBJ1-2, with D uncertain. The CDR3 is made up of 15 amino acids. Germline CDR1 is LGHDT and CDR2 is YNNKEL (reference sequence). V lost 0 bases, J lost 8 bases, and 16 bases lay in between. This chain's CDR3 is CASSQEHSSWLGYTF. CDR3 sequence (DNA): TGTGCCAGCAGCCAAGAACACAGTTCTTGGCTCGGCTACACCTTC.

The rearrangement joins TRBV19 to TRBJ2-2; 8 bases agree with TRBD1. CDR1 LNHDA and CDR2 SQIVND come from the germline V gene (reference sequence). The CDR3 loop spans 14 amino acids. V lost 6 bases and J lost 5; bases outside the gene matches: 5. CDR3 sequence (DNA): TGTGCCAGTAGGGGACAGGCGGGAACCGGGGAGCTGTTTTTT. Residues: CASRGQAGTGELFF.

This clone has just a few counts. The genes are TRBV27 and TRBJ2-1, with 7 bases that match TRBD2. This CDR3 region has 14 residues. Germline CDR1 is MNHEY and CDR2 is SMNVEV (reference sequence). Germline trimming cut 10 bases from V and 0 bases from J; bases unmatched to any gene: 6. This CDR3 reads CATVGGGSYNEQFF. In nucleotides, the CDR3 is TGTGCCACCGTAGGCGGGGGCTCCTACAATGAGCAGTTCTTC.

V and J are TRBV29-1 and TRBJ2-7, with D possibly TRBD2 on 5 matching bases. The V and J ends lost 6 bases and 4 bases respectively, with 19 bases between them. Germline CDR1 SQVTM, CDR2 ANQGSEA. This CDR3 is 14 amino acids long. CDR3 in DNA: TGCAGCGTGGCCCCGGGCACCGGGATATACGAGCAGTACTTC. Translating it yields CSVAPGTGIYEQYF.

This sequence joins TRBV4-2 and TRBJ2-2, with D hard to call. Trimming removed 4 bases at V and 0 bases at J, with 12 bases between. Germline assignment: CDR1 LGHNA and CDR2 YNFKEQ. This CDR3 region has 16 residues. CDR3 sequence reads: CASSRTGRSNTGELFF. DNA of the CDR3: TGTGCCAGCAGCCGCACCGGCAGGTCGAACACCGGGGAGCTGTTTTTT.

This clone appeared a single time. The V call is TRBV4-2, the J call TRBJ2-7, with D maybe TRBD2 (6 bases). CDR3 length: 15 residues. V lost 0 bases and J lost 2, with 11 bases in between. Germline assignment: CDR1 LGHNA and CDR2 YNFKEQ. The CDR3 region has the DNA TGTGCCAGCAGCCAAGAGTCGGGGGTGACCTACGAGCAGTACTTC. Its translation is CASSQESGVTYEQYF.

The gene calls are TRBV10-3 and TRBJ1-6; 7 nucleotides line up with TRBD1. CDR3 size: 17 residues. J lost 1 base, V lost 5 bases, and 8 bases had no gene match. Germline CDR1 and CDR2: ENHRY and SYGVKD. The CDR3 is CAISRQGVISYNSPLHF. The CDR3 nucleotides are TGTGCCATCAGTAGACAGGGAGTAATTTCCTATAATTCACCCCTCCACTTT.

The chain employs TRBV18 and TRBJ2-7; either TRBD1 or TRBD2 may fit D (5 bases each). The germline CDR1 and CDR2 sequences are KGHSH and LQKENI. The CDR3 is 14 amino acids. Between the trimmed V and J ends, which lost 3 bases and 1 base, there was a span of 10 bases. The CDR3 DNA reads TGTGCCAGCTCACCCTCAGGGAGATCCTACGAGCAGTACTTC. Amino acid sequence: CASSPSGRSYEQYF.

J is TRBJ1-4 and V is TRBV30, with D possibly matching TRBD1 (5 bases). Germline V gene data show CDR1 as GTSNPN and CDR2 as SVGIG (reference sequence). CDR3 length: 13 residues. CDR3 DNA: TGTGGGGCCTCCCTCGGGGGTAATGAAAAACTGTTTTTT. It translates to CGASLGGNEKLFF.

The rearrangement uses TRBV5-1 and TRBJ2-2, with 9 bases aligning to TRBD1. The V gene end was trimmed by 3 bases and the J gene end by 7 bases; junction bases not matched to a gene: 7. Germline lookup yields CDR1 SGHRS and CDR2 YFSETQ. This CDR3 comprises 15 residues. CDR3 sequence (DNA): TGCGCCAGCAGCTCCGGGACAGGGATTAACGGGGAGCTGTTTTTT. It specifies CASSSGTGINGELFF.

J is TRBJ2-5 and V is TRBV29-1; a weak D match, TRBD2 (6 bases). CDR3 size: 16 residues. V lost 0 bases to trimming and J lost 3 bases, with 17 bases between them. Germline V gene data show CDR1 as SQVTM and CDR2 as ANQGSEA. In DNA form, the CDR3 reads TGCAGCGTTGAAGAGAAGGATGGAGGGGTAAAAGAGACCCAGTACTTC. It is translated as CSVEEKDGGVKETQYF. Filled out from reference TRBV29-1 and TRBJ2-5, the complete variable domain reads SAVISQKPSRDICQRGTSLTIQCQVDSQVTMMFWYRQQPGQSLTLIATANQGSEATYESGFVIDKFPISRPNLTFSTLTVSNMSPEDSSIYLCSVEEKDGGVKETQYFGPGTRLLVL.

The J gene is TRBJ1-2, the V gene TRBV20-1; 8 bases fit TRBD1. The CDR3 spans 13 residues. The germline V gene has CDR1 DFQATT and CDR2 SNEGSKA (reference sequence). J gave up 3 bases and V 3 bases, and 3 bases lay outside the gene matches. The CDR3 region is CSASSGGDYGYTF. The CDR3 DNA reads TGCAGTGCTAGTTCAGGGGGCGACTATGGCTACACCTTC.

The chain has TRBV5-4 and TRBJ2-5; possible D gene TRBD2, 7 bases. V lost 3 bases and J lost 2, with 14 bases in between. This CDR3 comprises 15 residues. Germline lookup yields CDR1 SGHNT and CDR2 YYREEE (reference sequence). DNA for the CDR3: TGTGCCAGCAGCTGGGGCCGGGGGGCGCAAGAGACCCAGTACTTC. Amino acid sequence: CASSWGRGAQETQYF.